The next 13 T cell receptor beta chains were all read from a single sample in a study of T cells after yellow fever vaccination. TCRdb fed the 5' RACE reads into MiXCR, producing one record per CDR3 protein. The data contain 350,000 to 450,000 distinct CDR3 sequences, roughly a sixth of them singletons. Specimen: PBMCs, collected before the yellow fever booster vaccination. The receptors originated from a young man who received the YFV17D yellow fever vaccine.

This clonotype has a handful of counts. V is TRBV10-3 and J is TRBJ1-1; D is possibly TRBD1 (5 bases). The ends were cut back, 0 bases at V and 3 bases at J, with 11 bases in the middle. CDR3 length equals 15 residues. Germline-derived CDR1 and CDR2 are ENHRY and SYGVKD. The CDR3 nucleotides are TGTGCCATCAGTGAGTCGGGGGAGGTGGACACTGAAGCTTTCTTT. Residues: CAISESGEVDTEAFF.

This clonotype was observed many times. V gene TRBV5-1 combines with J gene TRBJ2-7; D could derive from TRBD1 or TRBD2 (5 bases each). Trimming took 0 bases from V and 6 from J, leaving 16 bases between them. Germline lookup yields CDR1 SGHRS and CDR2 YFSETQ. The CDR3 totals 15 residues. Here the CDR3 reads CASSLGDGQWGEQYF. Written as DNA, the CDR3 is TGCGCCAGCAGCTTGGGGGACGGCCAGTGGGGCGAGCAGTACTTC.

This clonotype appeared a few times. One end of the junction fails to match germline, which may point to a read error. CDR3 bases: TGTTCCAGTAGTGTGGGACACCTTAGCAATCAGCCCCAGCATTTT. Amino acid sequence: CSSSVGHLSNQPQHF. The chain uses TRBV19 and TRBJ1-5; maybe TRBD1 (6 bases). CDR1 and CDR2 from the germline V gene are LNHDA and SQIVND (reference sequence). CDR3 length equals 15 residues. Complete variable domain (other parts from reference TRBV19 and TRBJ1-5): DGGITQSPKYLFRKEGQNVTLSCEQNLNHDAMYWYRQDPGQGLRLIYYSQIVNDFQKGDIAEGYSVSREKKESFPLTVTSAQKNPTAFYLCSSSVGHLSNQPQHFGDGTRLSIL.

The chain joins TRBV12-3 or TRBV12-4 to TRBJ2-5; 15 nucleotides match TRBD2. Trimming cost V 7 bases and J 2 bases; bases outside gene matches: 14. There are 19 residues in the CDR3. CDR3 amino acids: CASNLKTRGLAGGQETQYF. The CDR3 DNA sequence: TGTGCCAGCAACTTGAAGACCCGTGGACTAGCGGGGGGGCAAGAGACCCAGTACTTC.

The chain couples TRBV5-6 to TRBJ1-1; no clear D gene. With 3 bases removed from V and 7 bases from J, the gap between germline ends came to 10 bases. The CDR3 has 12 amino acids. Germline V gene lookup returns CDR1 SGHDT and CDR2 YYEEEE. This chain's CDR3 is CASSWNSDEAFF. CDR3 DNA sequence: TGTGCCAGCAGCTGGAACTCTGATGAAGCTTTCTTT.

This chain joins TRBV12-3 or TRBV12-4 and TRBJ2-3; D is uncertain. Trimming took 2 bases from V and 4 from J, leaving 13 bases between them. The length of the CDR3 is 15 residues. CDR3 nucleotides: TGTGCCAGCAGTTTATTTTTGGGGTTGGCAGATACGCAGTATTTT. It specifies CASSLFLGLADTQYF.

This clonotype has a handful of counts. The chain links TRBV20-1 to TRBJ2-5; D possibly corresponds to TRBD1 (5 bases). Germline V gene sequence: CDR1 DFQATT, CDR2 SNEGSKA (reference sequence). The length of the CDR3 is 13 residues. The V gene lost 1 base and the J gene lost 5 bases, with 11 bases spanning the gap. Written as DNA, the CDR3 is TGCAGTGCTAGAGGGTCAGGGCTGGAGACCCAGTACTTC. It codes for CSARGSGLETQYF.

CDR3 protein: CASRDLSPAYNEQFF. DNA for the CDR3: TGTGCCAGCAGAGACTTGAGTCCTGCCTACAATGAGCAGTTCTTC. V and J are TRBV6-6 and TRBJ2-1, with D unresolved. Germline values: CDR1 MNHNY, CDR2 SVGAGI (reference sequence). Trimming shortened V by 6 bases and J by 2 bases, and 14 bases separated the two germline ends. There are 15 residues in the CDR3.

This clonotype occurred a few times. The rearrangement uses TRBV6-2 or TRBV6-3 and TRBJ2-3; D remains unclear. Germline-derived CDR1 and CDR2 are MNHEY and SVGEGT. V gave up 0 bases and J gave up 4 bases, with 2 bases separating them. CDR3 size: 12 residues. The CDR3 sequence: CASSYSSDTQYF. The CDR3 DNA is TGTGCCAGCAGTTACTCTTCAGATACGCAGTATTTT.

The V call is TRBV6-5, the J call TRBJ2-3; 9 bases align to TRBD2. Germline V gene sequence: CDR1 MNHEY, CDR2 SVGAGI. This CDR3 has 16 residues. The J segment lost 1 base and the V segment lost 2 bases, leaving 4 bases of the junction unmatched. The chain's CDR3 is CASSYVSGGGTDTQYF. CDR3 DNA: TGTGCCAGCAGTTACGTTAGCGGGGGAGGCACAGATACGCAGTATTTT.

This clonotype was picked up a small number of times. The V call is TRBV5-1, the J call TRBJ2-1; 8 bases are shared with TRBD2. The CDR3 runs 15 residues. Losses at the gene ends were 7 bases for V and 7 bases for J; bases not matched to a gene: 13. Germline V gene sequence: CDR1 SGHRS, CDR2 YFSETQ. The CDR3 region is CASGGSGVAGNEQFF. The CDR3 bases are TGCGCCAGCGGAGGTAGCGGGGTAGCGGGTAATGAGCAGTTCTTC.

This chain connects TRBV9 to TRBJ1-6; unclear D gene. The CDR3 totals 15 residues. Germline CDR1 and CDR2: SGDLS and YYNGEE. V dropped 2 bases and J dropped 10 bases, with 16 bases sitting between them. The CDR3 coding sequence is TGTGCCAGCAGCGTCGGGCCGCTGGTGGGGTCACCCCTCCACTTT. It is translated as CASSVGPLVGSPLHF.

V usage is TRBV7-9 and J usage is TRBJ2-2, with D possibly matching TRBD1 (6 bases). V lost 5 bases and J lost 0, with 13 bases in between. The CDR3 totals 16 residues. The germline V gene encodes CDR1 SEHNR and CDR2 FQNEAQ (reference sequence). The CDR3 DNA sequence: TGTGCCAGCAGCGGTGACAGGATTCCGAACACCGGGGAGCTGTTTTTT. This codes for CASSGDRIPNTGELFF.